This TCR beta chain is drawn from a study of T-cell reconstitution after alpha-beta-depleted transplantation in children listed by TCRdb under 2016. For context, the study as a whole: Using TCR repertoire profiling, the study quantitatively followed how T-cell immune reconstitution unfolded in children after TCRalphabeta/CD19-depleted allogeneic hematopoietic cell transplantation.

Concerning this clonotype: No antigen is known for it. Within one base of it there is no much larger clone, and no base qualities were kept.

In light of the paper, this sample's treatment or condition label describes: allogeneic hematopoietic cell transplantation with graft depleted of TCRalphabeta T cells and CD19 B cells. TCRalphabeta/CD19-depleted allogeneic hematopoietic cell grafts were given to the transplant recipients, all of whom were children. The V end loses 3 bases and the J end loses 2 bases, and a stretch of 10 bases separates them. Inclusive of the bounding cysteine and phenylalanine, the CDR3 is 14 residues long. Solely the CDR3 DNA is kept, with 42 bases framed from the first base. CDR1 and CDR2, per the germline V gene, are MGHDK and SYGVNS. The full study reports these points: The apparently early alphabetaT-cell count recovery about two months after transplant was reportedly dependent on only several hundred rapidly expanded clones derived from non-depleted graft cells. The high TCRbeta diversity at day 60 in some patients was ascribed to recipient T cells and intrathymic progenitors that had survived conditioning. Hyperexpanded clone frequencies declined over subsequent months; after one year, T-cell counts and TCRbeta diversity were mostly attributed to newly produced T cells.

Library creation used PCR. Sequencing instrument: Illumina HiSeq 2500. TCR libraries were prepared with molecular barcoding, using unique molecular identifiers to normalize TCRbeta repertoire quantification. TCRdb cleaned the public reads at Q25 with fastp, built clones with MiXCR and kept in-frame beta chains. Records with the same CDR3 protein are collapsed into one entry carrying the most frequent genes and DNA. The sample table records 240,000 or so distinct CDR3 sequences; 6.5% to 9% of these occur just once. The leading ten clones occupy 6.3% of the sample. The material was PBMCs, mostly from graft donor cells, obtained 180 days after TCRalphabeta/CD19-depleted stem cell transplant. This chain is built from TRBV25-1 and TRBJ2-5; a weak D assignment points to TRBD2 (6 bases agree). This TCR was recovered from a male patient aged 5 to 17 who had a stem cell transplant for acute lymphoblastic leukemia, so the T cells may come from the graft donor. The DNA sequence reads TGTGCCAGCAGTGAGACGGAGGGGCAAGAGACCCAGTACTTC. It translates as CASSETEGQETQYF.